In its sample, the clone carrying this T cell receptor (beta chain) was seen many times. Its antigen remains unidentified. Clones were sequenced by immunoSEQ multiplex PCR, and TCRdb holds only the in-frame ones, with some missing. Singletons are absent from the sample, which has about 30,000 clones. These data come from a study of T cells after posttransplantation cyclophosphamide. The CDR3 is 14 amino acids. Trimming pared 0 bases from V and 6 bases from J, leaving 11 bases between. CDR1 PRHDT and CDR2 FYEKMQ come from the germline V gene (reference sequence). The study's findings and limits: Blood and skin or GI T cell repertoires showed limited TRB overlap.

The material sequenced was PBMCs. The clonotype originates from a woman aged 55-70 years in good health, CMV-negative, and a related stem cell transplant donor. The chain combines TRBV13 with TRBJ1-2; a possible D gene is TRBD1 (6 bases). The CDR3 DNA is TGTGCCAGCAGCTTAGGCCTATCAGGGGATGGCTACACCTTC. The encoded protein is CASSLGLSGDGYTF.